The 23 T cell receptor beta chains given below trace back to one sample, sequenced in a study of blood T cell repertoires in COVID-19. Measured with immunoSEQ multiplex PCR; TCRdb has only the in-frame clones, and not every one. This sample has about 190,000 clones, with roughly four fifths found just once. Sample: peripheral blood. Every receptor here comes from a woman in her twenties or thirties with acute or convalescent COVID-19.

J is TRBJ2-1 and V is TRBV10-2, with a weak D call TRBD2 (5 bases). Per germline, CDR1 WSHSY and CDR2 SAAADI. CDR3 length: 12 amino acids. V lost 4 bases, J lost 7 bases, and 8 bases lay in between. CDR3 coding DNA: TGCGCCAGCAGTGCACCGGGGAATGAGCAGTTCTTC. It translates to CASSAPGNEQFF.

This chain links TRBV28 with TRBJ2-7; TRBD1 matches 7 bases. The CDR3 covers 15 residues. The J segment lost 1 base and the V segment lost 5 bases, leaving 8 bases of the junction unmatched. Germline V gene sequence: CDR1 MDHEN, CDR2 SYDVKM. CDR3 loop: CASSAPGGKSYEQYF. The CDR3 bases are TGTGCCAGCAGTGCCCCAGGGGGAAAGTCCTACGAGCAGTACTTC.

The chain uses TRBV28 and TRBJ2-1; D is ambiguous. The V end was cut by 7 bases, the J end by 7 bases, with 20 bases between. The germline gives CDR1 MDHEN, CDR2 SYDVKM. This CDR3 comprises 15 residues. CDR3 in DNA: TGTGCCAGCATATCGGGTCCTGCCGCCTGGAATGAGCAGTTCTTC. Protein sequence: CASISGPAAWNEQFF.

The chain is built from TRBV27 and TRBJ2-1; 7 bases fit TRBD1. This CDR3 contains 13 residues. CDR1 and CDR2 (germline): MNHEY, SMNVEV (reference sequence). V trimming: 4 bases; J trimming: 7 bases; junction bases outside the gene matches: 4. The CDR3 DNA follows: TGTGCCAGCAGTTCCGACAGGGTAAATGAGCAGTTCTTC. Translating gives CASSSDRVNEQFF.

CDR3 amino acids: CASSGSGSGLFTDTQYF. CDR3 nucleotide sequence: TGTGCCAGCAGCGGCTCGGGGAGCGGACTTTTCACAGATACGCAGTATTTT. The J gene is TRBJ2-3, the V gene TRBV9, with a possible D match to TRBD2 (5 bases). Germline CDR1 SGDLS, CDR2 YYNGEE. Between the trimmed V and J ends, which lost 3 bases and 2 bases, there was a span of 19 bases. This CDR3 is 17 amino acids long.

This rearrangement joins TRBV6-4 to TRBJ2-1; TRBD2 agrees at 8 bases. The CDR3 is 15 residues long. Trimming at V came to 8 bases and at J to 4 bases, leaving 10 bases not matched to a gene. From germline, CDR1 is MRHNA and CDR2 SNTAGT. This chain's CDR3 is CASGGSGGGYNEQFF. DNA for the CDR3: TGTGCCAGCGGAGGATCGGGCGGGGGGTACAATGAGCAGTTCTTC.

The gene calls are TRBV7-8 and TRBJ1-4; 8 nucleotides agree with TRBD1. Germline assignment: CDR1 SGHVS and CDR2 FQNEAQ. V was clipped by 3 bases and J by 0 bases; unmatched bases: 3. The CDR3 is made up of 16 amino acids. This CDR3 reads CASSLGQAATNEKLFF. The DNA for the CDR3 is TGTGCCAGCAGCTTGGGACAGGCCGCAACTAATGAAAAACTGTTTTTT.

The chain joins TRBV15 to TRBJ2-5, with 8 bases fitting TRBD2. The CDR3 sequence is 15 residues long. J was trimmed by 7 bases and V by 1 base; bases with no gene match: 8. Germline-derived CDR1 and CDR2 are LNHNV and YYDKDF (reference sequence). Here the CDR3 reads CATSRARGLAGTQYF. In DNA, the CDR3 is TGTGCCACCAGCAGAGCCCGAGGACTAGCTGGGACCCAGTACTTC. The entire variable domain, with the rest obtained from reference TRBV15 and TRBJ2-5, is as follows: DAMVIQNPRYQVTQFGKPVTLSCSQTLNHNVMYWYQQKSSQAPKLLFHYYDKDFNNEADTPDNFQSRRPNTSFCFLDIRSPGLGDTAMYLCATSRARGLAGTQYFGPGTRLLVL.

A few counts support this clone. J is TRBJ2-7 and V is TRBV6-5; D remains ambiguous. Germline lookup yields CDR1 MNHEY and CDR2 SVGAGI. Trimming took off 8 bases at V and 7 bases at J, with 12 bases between the two ends. The CDR3 consists of 11 residues. CDR3 amino acids: CASHIRQEQYF. CDR3 DNA sequence: TGTGCCAGCCATATTAGACAAGAGCAGTACTTC.

This clone was observed a single time. V usage is TRBV11-3 and J usage is TRBJ1-3; no definite D call. CDR1 is SGHNT and CDR2 is YENEEA in the germline V gene. The V and J ends lost 3 bases and 0 bases respectively, with 18 bases between them. CDR3 size: 18 residues. CDR3 in amino acids: CASSFSWQTGPSGNTIYF. The CDR3 bases are TGTGCCAGCAGCTTTTCTTGGCAAACTGGGCCCTCTGGAAACACCATATATTTT.

This clone was observed once. The chain joins TRBV11-3 to TRBJ2-1, with D uncertain. The CDR3 is made up of 13 amino acids. Trimming shortened V by 4 bases and J by 5 bases, and 9 bases separated the two germline ends. CDR1 is SGHNT and CDR2 is YENEEA in the germline V gene. CDR3 in DNA: TGTGCCAGCAGCTCCCGGGTGGACAATGAGCAGTTCTTC. This encodes CASSSRVDNEQFF.

The gene calls are TRBV7-2 and TRBJ1-3; 9 nucleotides agree with TRBD1. The CDR3 contains 15 residues. From germline, CDR1 is SGHTA and CDR2 FQGNSA. The ends lost 4 bases at V and 2 bases at J; junction bases unmatched: 3. The CDR3 loop is CASSSQGAAGNTIYF. The CDR3 coding sequence is TGTGCCAGCAGCTCACAGGGGGCTGCTGGAAACACCATATATTTT.

CDR3: CATSDLPTQRAPEQFF. DNA for the CDR3: TGTGCCACCAGTGATCTACCGACGCAGAGGGCCCCAGAGCAGTTCTTC. The J gene is TRBJ2-1, the V gene TRBV24-1; a possible D gene is TRBD2 (5 bases). CDR1 is KGHDR and CDR2 is SFDVKD in the germline V gene. Trimming removed 3 bases from V and 10 bases from J, with 21 bases in between. This CDR3 has 16 amino acids.

V usage is TRBV6-6 and J usage is TRBJ1-2; no definite D call. Trimming removed 0 bases at V and 5 bases at J, with 7 bases between. This CDR3 is 13 amino acids long. Looked up from germline, CDR1 is MNHNY and CDR2 is SVGAGI (reference sequence). CDR3 amino acids: CASSYSEKYGYTF. Here the CDR3 DNA reads TGTGCCAGCAGTTACTCGGAGAAGTATGGCTACACCTTC.

The CDR3 coding sequence is TGTGCCAGCAGTTTAGGAGGGGCGGGTGTCTATGGCTACACCTTC. Translating gives CASSLGGAGVYGYTF. V gene TRBV28 combines with J gene TRBJ1-2; TRBD1 is a possible D gene (5 bases). This CDR3 contains 15 residues. Trimming left V 2 bases short and J 4 bases short, with 14 bases between. Germline V gene data show CDR1 as MDHEN and CDR2 as SYDVKM.

J is TRBJ2-1 and V is TRBV7-9, with D perhaps matching TRBD2 (6 bases). V was shortened by 3 bases and J by 9 bases, with 27 bases between the two germline ends. Germline V gene lookup returns CDR1 SEHNR and CDR2 FQNEAQ (reference sequence). The length of the CDR3 is 18 residues. The CDR3 sequence is CASSFTKGRGGRSLEQFF. The CDR3 nucleotides read TGTGCCAGCAGCTTTACGAAGGGTAGGGGAGGCAGATCGCTTGAGCAGTTCTTC.

This clone appeared a single time. The rearrangement links TRBV6-5 to TRBJ2-5; possible D gene TRBD1, 6 bases. Germline CDR1 and CDR2: MNHEY and SVGAGI. V gave up 8 bases and J gave up 5 bases, with 15 bases separating them. The CDR3 sequence is 13 residues long. CDR3 loop: CASSRTVQETQYF. CDR3 nucleotide sequence: TGTGCCAGCTCCCGGACAGTCCAGGAGACCCAGTACTTC.

V is TRBV21-1 and J is TRBJ1-6; the table calls TRBD1, which could not be checked here. TRBV21-1 has pseudogene status. The CDR3 contains 16 residues. The CDR3 bases are TGTGCCAGCCAGTTACAGGGGGCGCAAGGTAATTCACCCCTCCACTTT. Its protein product is CASQLQGAQGNSPLHF.

Only one count was recorded for this clone. This sequence joins TRBV7-2 and TRBJ2-1, with 8 bases matching TRBD1. Germline lookup yields CDR1 SGHTA and CDR2 FQGNSA. This CDR3 contains 15 residues. J lost 4 bases, V lost 6 bases, and 8 bases had no gene match. CDR3 residues: CASSKGQGGYNEQFF. The CDR3 nucleotides are TGTGCCAGCAGTAAAGGACAGGGAGGATACAATGAGCAGTTCTTC.

The chain joins TRBV7-2 to TRBJ2-7; TRBD2 aligns across 8 bases. The CDR3 sequence is 13 residues long. V gave up 6 bases and J gave up 3 bases; unmatched junction bases: 4. Looked up from germline, CDR1 is SGHTA and CDR2 is FQGNSA. The CDR3 DNA reads as TGTGCCAGCAGTCGGGGGGGCTACTACGAGCAGTACTTC. Protein: CASSRGGYYEQYF.

The genes are TRBV9 and TRBJ1-1; D is uncertain. The V gene's germline CDR1 is SGDLS and CDR2 YYNGEE. The CDR3 totals 11 residues. Deletions cut 5 bases from V and 8 bases from J, with 10 bases between. The CDR3, as DNA: TGTGCCAGCAGAGGAGTTGGGGAAGCTTTCTTT. Residues: CASRGVGEAFF.

CDR3 nucleotides: TGTGCCAGCAGTTACTCGAAGGGGACAGCTCCCGGATTCTTT. Protein: CASSYSKGTAPGFF. V gene TRBV6-5 combines with J gene TRBJ1-1, with 7 nucleotides matching TRBD1. After removal of 0 bases from V and 14 bases from J, the junction contained 12 bases not matched to a gene. Per germline, CDR1 MNHEY and CDR2 SVGAGI. This CDR3 has 14 amino acids.

This chain connects TRBV7-9 to TRBJ2-5; 7 bases are shared with TRBD1. V lost 5 bases, J lost 3 bases, and 9 bases stayed unmatched. The CDR3 covers 15 residues. The germline CDR1 and CDR2 sequences are SEHNR and FQNEAQ (reference sequence). CDR3 loop: CASSISRGKEETQYF. The CDR3 DNA sequence: TGTGCCAGCAGCATATCCAGGGGGAAAGAAGAGACCCAGTACTTC.